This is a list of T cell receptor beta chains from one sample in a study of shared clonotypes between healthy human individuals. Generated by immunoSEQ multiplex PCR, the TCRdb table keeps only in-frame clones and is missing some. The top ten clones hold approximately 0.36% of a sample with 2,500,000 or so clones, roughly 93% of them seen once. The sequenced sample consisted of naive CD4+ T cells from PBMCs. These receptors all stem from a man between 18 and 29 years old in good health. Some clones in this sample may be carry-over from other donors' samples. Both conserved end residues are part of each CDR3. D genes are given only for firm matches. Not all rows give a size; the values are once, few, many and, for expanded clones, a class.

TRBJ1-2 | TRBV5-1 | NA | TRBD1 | TGCGCCAGCACCCCCGGGACAGGCCTTGGCTACACCTTC | CASTPGTGLGYTF
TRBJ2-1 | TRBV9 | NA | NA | TGTGCCAGCAGCGTAGAAACCACCAGGTCCTACAATGAGCAGTTCTTC | CASSVETTRSYNEQFF
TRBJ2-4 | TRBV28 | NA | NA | TGTGCCAGCAGGCGGGTGATGCCAATGTACATTCAGTACTTC | CASRRVMPMYIQYF
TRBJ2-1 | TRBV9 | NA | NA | TGTGCCAGCAGCGTAGCTACCCCCCCTGCCTCCTACAATGAGCAGTTCTTC | CASSVATPPASYNEQFF
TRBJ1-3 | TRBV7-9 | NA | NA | TGTGCCAGCAGCTGGGGATCTGGAAACACCATATATTTT | CASSWGSGNTIYF
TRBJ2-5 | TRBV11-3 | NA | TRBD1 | TGTGCCAGCAGCTTAGGGGGACAGGGGGCTCAGCAGACCCAGTACTTC | CASSLGGQGAQQTQYF
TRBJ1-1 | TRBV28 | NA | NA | TGTGCCAGCAGTTTATCAGGGAACACTGAAGCTTTCTTT | CASSLSGNTEAFF
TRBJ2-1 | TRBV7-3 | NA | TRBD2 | TGTGCCAGCAGCTTAACGAGCGGGAGTTGGCTCAATGAGCAGTTCTTC | CASSLTSGSWLNEQFF
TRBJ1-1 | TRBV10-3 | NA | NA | TGTGCCACCAGCTGGTCAGGGAACACTGAAGCTTTCTTT | CATSWSGNTEAFF
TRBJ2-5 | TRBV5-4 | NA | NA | TGTGCCAGCAGCCCCGACAGGAAAGAGACCCAGTACTTC | CASSPDRKETQYF
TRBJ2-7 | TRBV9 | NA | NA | TGTGCCAGCAGCGTTGGGCAAGCGAACTACGAGCAGTACTTC | CASSVGQANYEQYF
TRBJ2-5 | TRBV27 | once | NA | TGTGCCAGCAGGACAATAGCGGCTGGGGAGACCCAGTACTTC | CASRTIAAGETQYF
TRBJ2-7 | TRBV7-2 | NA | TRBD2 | TGTGCCAGCAGCTTAGCCTCAGCGGGGAGCGAGCAGTACTTC | CASSLASAGSEQYF
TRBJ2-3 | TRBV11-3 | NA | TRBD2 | TGTGCCAGCAGCTTCGGAGGCGGGCGGGAGCTGTATTTT | CASSFGGGRELYF
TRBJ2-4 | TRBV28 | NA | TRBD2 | TGTGCCAGCACCATCGGGGGGGCTCGAAGGGTCGAGCTAGCCAAAAACATTCAGTACTTC | CASTIGGARRVELAKNIQYF
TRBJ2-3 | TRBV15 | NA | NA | TGTGCCACCAGCAGAGATCGAGATACGCAGTATTTT | CATSRDRDTQYF
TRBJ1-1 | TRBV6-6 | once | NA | TGTGCCAGCGGACGATCTGCGATGACTGAAGCTTTCTTT | CASGRSAMTEAFF
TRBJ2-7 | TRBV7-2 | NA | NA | TGTGCCAGCAGCCAAACCCGGGGGCCCGCCTACGAGCAGTACTTC | CASSQTRGPAYEQYF
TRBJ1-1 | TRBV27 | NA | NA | TGTGCCAGCAGTTTATTCATGGCAGGGGATCCGGGGGACACTGAAGCTTTCTTT | CASSLFMAGDPGDTEAFF
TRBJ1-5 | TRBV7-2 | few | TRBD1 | TGTGCCAGCAGCGTGGACAGGGGAAGCAATCAGCCCCAGCATTTT | CASSVDRGSNQPQHF
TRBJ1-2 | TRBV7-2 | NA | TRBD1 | TGTGCCAGCAGCCTGGGACAGGAGGGCTACACCTTC | CASSLGQEGYTF
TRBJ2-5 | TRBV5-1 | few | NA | TGCGCCAGCAGCTGGCAGGGCTGGGAGACCCAGTACTTC | CASSWQGWETQYF
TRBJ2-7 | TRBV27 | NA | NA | TGTGCCAGCAGTCCACGGGACTTGAGCTCCTACGAGCAGTACTTC | CASSPRDLSSYEQYF
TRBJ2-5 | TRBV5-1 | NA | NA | TGCGCCAGCAGCTTGAGAGCGTCGGGGAATCAAGAGACCCAGTACTTC | CASSLRASGNQETQYF
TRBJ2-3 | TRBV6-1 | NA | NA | TGTGCCAGCAGTGTCGGGGGCACAGATACGCAGTATTTT | CASSVGGTDTQYF
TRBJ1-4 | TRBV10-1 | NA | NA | TGCGCCAGCAGTGAGCGAGTTCTCAGGGATGACGAAAAACTGTTTTTT | CASSERVLRDDEKLFF
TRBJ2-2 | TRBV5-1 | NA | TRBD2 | TGCGCCAGCAGCTCGCGACTAGCGGGAGGGCCGATCACCGGGGAGCTGTTTTTT | CASSSRLAGGPITGELFF
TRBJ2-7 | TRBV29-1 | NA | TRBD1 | TGCAGCGTTGTTAGGGGGCAGGGGAGCTACGAGCAGTACTTC | CSVVRGQGSYEQYF
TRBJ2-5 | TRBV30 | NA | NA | TGTGCCTGGAGTTTGGCAGCCCCAGAGACCCAGTACTTC | CAWSLAAPETQYF
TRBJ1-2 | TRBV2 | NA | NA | TGTGCCAGCGGAACCTCAGAGTCCAACTATGGTAGCTACACCTTC | CASGTSESNYGSYTF
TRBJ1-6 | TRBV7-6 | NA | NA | TGTGCCAGCAGCTCCGGGACGGCTAATTCACCCCTCCACTTT | CASSSGTANSPLHF